The rows below give T cell receptor beta chains drawn from one sample of a study of blood T cell repertoires in COVID-19. TCRdb keeps only in-frame clones here, not all; method: immunoSEQ multiplex PCR. The sample consists of about 40,000 clones, approximately 88% of them appearing once. Sequenced material: peripheral blood. Receptors were obtained from a woman between 65 and 79 years old with acute or convalescent COVID-19. Both conserved end residues are part of each CDR3. D genes are given only for firm matches. Some rows mark clone size as missing; the rest say once, few, many or name a class of expanded clone.

clone_size j_call d_call v_call cdr3_aa cdr3_nt
- TRBJ1-3 - TRBV9 CASSVESGNTIYF TGTGCCAGCAGCGTAGAAAGCGGAAACACCATATATTTT
once TRBJ1-1 - TRBV6-5 CASSRQDGPKGEAFF TGTGCCAGCAGCCGACAGGATGGTCCCAAGGGGGAAGCTTTCTTT
- TRBJ2-2 - TRBV2 CASREGSSGELFF TGTGCCAGCAGGGAGGGGAGTTCCGGGGAGCTGTTTTTT
- TRBJ2-2 - TRBV7-2 CASSFRAGYTGELFF TGTGCCAGCAGCTTTAGGGCGGGGTACACCGGGGAGCTGTTTTTT
- TRBJ1-2 - TRBV11-2 CASSSRGYGYGYTF TGTGCCAGCAGCTCTAGGGGCTACGGCTATGGCTACACCTTC
- TRBJ2-1 - TRBV6-1 CASSVTRGGYNEQFF TGTGCCAGCAGCGTCACGAGGGGGGGCTACAATGAGCAGTTCTTC
- TRBJ1-4 TRBD1 TRBV6-5 CASNRDRGNEKLFF TGTGCCAGCAACCGAGACAGGGGAAATGAAAAACTGTTTTTT
few TRBJ2-1 - TRBV5-5 CASSRGSPNEQFF TGTGCCAGCAGCAGGGGGTCCCCCAATGAGCAGTTCTTC
- TRBJ1-2 - TRBV14 CASSQDLSGYHGYTF TGTGCCAGCAGCCAAGATCTCTCAGGGTACCATGGCTACACCTTC
- TRBJ2-1 - TRBV20-1 CSASSGSSYNEQFF TGCAGTGCTAGTTCTGGGAGCTCCTACAATGAGCAGTTCTTC
- TRBJ1-2 - TRBV6-6 CASSYETGYGYTF TGTGCCAGCAGTTACGAGACAGGCTATGGCTACACCTTC
- TRBJ2-5 - TRBV28 CASSTVIRQETQYF TGTGCCAGCAGCACAGTGATAAGACAAGAGACCCAGTACTTC
- TRBJ1-3 TRBD1 TRBV11-2 CASSFKTGGSFGNTIYF TGTGCCAGCAGCTTTAAGACAGGGGGCTCGTTTGGAAACACCATATATTTT
- TRBJ2-3 - TRBV5-1 CASGGASDTQYF TGCGCCAGCGGGGGGGCCTCGGATACGCAGTATTTT
- TRBJ2-3 TRBD2 TRBV18 CASSLTSGRSTDTQYF TGTGCCAGCTCACTAACTAGCGGACGTAGCACAGATACGCAGTATTTT
- TRBJ2-1 TRBD2 TRBV24-1 CATSELAAYYNEQFF TGTGCCACCAGTGAACTAGCGGCATACTACAATGAGCAGTTCTTC